The rows below give T cell receptor beta chains drawn from one sample of a study of blood T cells in healthy people across ages. TCRdb fed the 5' RACE reads into MiXCR, producing one record per CDR3 protein. The sample contains about 1.8 million distinct CDR3 sequences, just under 50% of which appear only once. The source material was blood. The receptors here all came from a woman aged 40 to 50 in good health. The CDR3 runs from the conserved cysteine through the conserved F or W. A D gene is named only where the DNA matches it firmly. The size entry is marked missing in some rows and otherwise reads once, few, many or a size class.

d_call	clone_size	v_call	cdr3_length	j_call	cdr3_nt	cdr3_aa
-	few	TRBV5-1	12	TRBJ2-3	TGCGCCAGCACGCCTGGTTCGGATACGCAGTATTTT	CASTPGSDTQYF
-	-	TRBV5-1	16	TRBJ2-6	TGCGCCAGCAGCTTGGTTCGGGACTCTGGGGCCAACGTCCTGACTTTC	CASSLVRDSGANVLTF
TRBD1	-	TRBV27	13	TRBJ1-2	TGTGCCAGCAGGACAGGGGGAAAATATGGCTACACCTTC	CASRTGGKYGYTF
-	few	TRBV4-3	17	TRBJ1-5	TGCGCCAGCAGCCAAGAGAGGCAGGGCGATGGCAATCAGCCCCAGCATTTT	CASSQERQGDGNQPQHF
-	once	TRBV6-2/TRBV6-3	16	TRBJ2-1	TGTGCCAGCAGAACCCCTCATCGGGGGCTCAACAATGAGCAGTTCTTC	CASRTPHRGLNNEQFF
-	few	TRBV20-1	13	TRBJ1-5	TGCAGTGCTAGGCCCACTTCGAGTCAGCCCCAGCATTTT	CSARPTSSQPQHF
TRBD2	-	TRBV28	15	TRBJ2-3	TGTGCCACCAAGAGCGGGAGCACTAGCACAGATACGCAGTATTTT	CATKSGSTSTDTQYF
-	-	TRBV3-1	16	TRBJ2-7	TGTGCCAGCAGCCCGGGAGACAGGGCTAATAGGTACGAGCAGTACTTC	CASSPGDRANRYEQYF
-	-	TRBV4-2	16	TRBJ2-2	TGTGCCAGCAGCTCCACCATGGACAAGGGCACCGGGGAGCTGTTTTTT	CASSSTMDKGTGELFF
-	once	TRBV2	15	TRBJ2-5	TGTGCCAGCAGTCCTCGGGGATTGGCGAAAGAGACCCAGTACTTC	CASSPRGLAKETQYF
-	few	TRBV4-3	15	TRBJ2-1	TGCGCCAGCAGCCAACTCCCGGGGTCCTACAATGAGCAGTTCTTC	CASSQLPGSYNEQFF
TRBD1	-	TRBV14	19	TRBJ1-2	TGTGCCAGCAGCCAATTGCCGGGACAGGGAACGCTACCTAACTACGGCTACACCTTC	CASSQLPGQGTLPNYGYTF
TRBD2	few	TRBV10-3	15	TRBJ2-7	TGTGCCATCAGCACCACCGGGGGGGCATTCTACGAGCAGTACTTC	CAISTTGGAFYEQYF
TRBD2	few	TRBV4-2	20	TRBJ2-7	TGTGCCAGCAGCCAATCCAGACTAGCGGGGGGGCCGAAACACTCCTACGAGCAGTACTTC	CASSQSRLAGGPKHSYEQYF
TRBD2	few	TRBV27	17	TRBJ2-7	TGTGCCAGCACCACTCAAACAGCGGGGGGGCGGTCGGGAGAGCAGTACTTC	CASTTQTAGGRSGEQYF
TRBD1	few	TRBV20-1	11	TRBJ2-7	TGCAGTGCTATCAACAGGGGGCGGCAGTACTTC	CSAINRGRQYF
TRBD2	-	TRBV20-1	15	TRBJ2-7	TGCAGTGCTGGGGGGACTAGCGGTCCTTCCTACAAGCAGTACTTC	CSAGGTSGPSYKQYF
TRBD1	-	TRBV4-3	15	TRBJ2-7	TGCGCCAGCAGCTGGGCGGGACAGGGGGCCAACGAGCAGTACTTC	CASSWAGQGANEQYF
-	-	TRBV20-1	14	TRBJ1-4	TGCAGTGATAGACTTCAGGGTCGGGCGGAAAAACTGTTTTTT	CSDRLQGRAEKLFF
-	-	TRBV28	16	TRBJ2-3	TGTGCCAGCAGTTTTATGGCTAGCTCGCGCACAGATACGCAGTATTTT	CASSFMASSRTDTQYF
TRBD1	-	TRBV29-1	13	TRBJ1-2	TGCAGCGTTGAGGGAAGAGGGACAGGCGGCTACACCTTC	CSVEGRGTGGYTF
TRBD2	-	TRBV7-2	16	TRBJ2-3	TGTGCCAGCAGCTTTTCCGCGGGGGGACCCACAGATACGCAGTATTTT	CASSFSAGGPTDTQYF
TRBD2	-	TRBV4-1	19	TRBJ2-2	TGCGCCAGCAGCCGCTCGGGACTAGCGGGGGGCTCGAACACCGGGGAGCTGTTTTTT	CASSRSGLAGGSNTGELFF
TRBD1	-	TRBV7-2	14	TRBJ2-7	TGTGCCAGCAGCTTCGACAGGGGAGGCGACGAGCAGTACTTC	CASSFDRGGDEQYF
-	-	TRBV14	13	TRBJ1-2	TGTGCCAGCAGCCAATTGCAGGCTAGCGGCTACACCTTC	CASSQLQASGYTF
-	-	TRBV29-1	14	TRBJ2-6	TGCAGCGTTTTTGGGGAAGCTGGGGCCAACGTCCTGACTTTC	CSVFGEAGANVLTF
TRBD1	-	TRBV6-1	15	TRBJ2-1	TGTGCCAGCAGATCTGGACAGGGGGCGGTAAATGAGCAGTTCTTC	CASRSGQGAVNEQFF
TRBD1	few	TRBV6-5	15	TRBJ1-2	TGTGCCAGCAGTCCGGGGACAGCAGATAACTATGGCTACACCTTC	CASSPGTADNYGYTF
TRBD2	many	TRBV7-6	15	TRBJ2-1	TGTGCCAGCAGCCCGGGACTAGCGTACTACAATGAGCAGTTCTTC	CASSPGLAYYNEQFF
-	-	TRBV5-1	17	TRBJ2-6	TGCGCCAGCAGCTTGGGCCAAGACAGCTCTGGGGCCAACGTCCTGACTTTC	CASSLGQDSSGANVLTF
-	few	TRBV20-1	12	TRBJ2-1	TGCAGTGCTAAGCCCTCCTACAATGAGCAGTTCTTC	CSAKPSYNEQFF
-	-	TRBV6-1	14	TRBJ1-1	TGTGCCAGCAGTGAAGGTCCGGGGATCACTGAAGCTTTCTTT	CASSEGPGITEAFF
TRBD1	-	TRBV6-6	17	TRBJ1-5	TGTGCCAGCAGCCACGGGACAGAACTAATTTCAAATCAGCCCCAGCATTTT	CASSHGTELISNQPQHF
-	-	TRBV29-1	12	TRBJ2-7	TGCAGCGTAACCGCGGTAAAAGAGGCCCAGTACTTC	CSVTAVKEAQYF
-	few	TRBV20-1	10	TRBJ2-5	TGCAGTGCTACGGAGGGTCCCCAGTACTTC	CSATEGPQYF
TRBD2	-	TRBV7-2	19	TRBJ2-7	TGTGCCAGCAGCTTTACTTCATCCGGGACTAGCGGGAGTAACCACGAGCAGTACTTC	CASSFTSSGTSGSNHEQYF
TRBD1	few	TRBV7-2	13	TRBJ1-2	TGTGCCAGCAGCTCCCGGGACAGATATGGCTACACCTTC	CASSSRDRYGYTF
-	-	TRBV4-2	18	TRBJ1-2	TGTGCCAGCAGCCTCTCCTCGGGCAGGGGCGGGAGGGGCTATGGCTACACCTTC	CASSLSSGRGGRGYGYTF
-	-	TRBV4-1	15	TRBJ2-1	TGCGCCAGCAGCCAAGAATTCGCGGGTTTGGGGGAGCAGTTCTTC	CASSQEFAGLGEQFF
TRBD1	-	TRBV7-2	17	TRBJ2-1	TGTGCCAGCAGCTTGAGACCCGGGACAGAGAGTTACAATGAGCAGTTCTTC	CASSLRPGTESYNEQFF
-	-	TRBV20-1	12	TRBJ2-1	TGCAGTGCTAGACCTCACAGGGATGAGCAGTTCTTC	CSARPHRDEQFF
-	-	TRBV12-3/TRBV12-4	16	TRBJ2-3	TGTGCCAGCAGCTGGGGAAAGAGAGTAGGCACAGATACGCAGTATTTT	CASSWGKRVGTDTQYF